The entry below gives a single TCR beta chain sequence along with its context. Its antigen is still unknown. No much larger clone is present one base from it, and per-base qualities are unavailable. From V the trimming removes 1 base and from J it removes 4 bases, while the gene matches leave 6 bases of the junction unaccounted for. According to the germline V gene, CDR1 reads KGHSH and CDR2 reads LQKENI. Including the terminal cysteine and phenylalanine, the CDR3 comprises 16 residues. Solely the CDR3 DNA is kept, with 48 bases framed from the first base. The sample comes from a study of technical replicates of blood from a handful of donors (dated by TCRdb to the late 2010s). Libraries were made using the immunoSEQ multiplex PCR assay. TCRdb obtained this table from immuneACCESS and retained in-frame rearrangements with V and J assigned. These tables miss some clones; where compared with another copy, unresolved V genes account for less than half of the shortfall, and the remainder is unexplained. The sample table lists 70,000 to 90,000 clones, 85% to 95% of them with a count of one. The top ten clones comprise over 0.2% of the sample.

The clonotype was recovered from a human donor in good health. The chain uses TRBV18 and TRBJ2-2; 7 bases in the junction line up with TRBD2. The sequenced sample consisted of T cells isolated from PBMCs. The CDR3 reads CASSPLAGDSTGELFF. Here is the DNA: TGTGCCAGCTCACCACTTGCGGGGGACTCCACCGGGGAGCTGTTTTTT.